The 2 T cell receptor beta chains given below trace back to one sample, sequenced in a study of blood T cell repertoires in COVID-19. The repertoire was sequenced with immunoSEQ multiplex PCR; TCRdb's copy has only in-frame clones and lacks some. The sample has about 240,000 clones, roughly 80% seen once; the top ten hold approximately 13%. The source material was peripheral blood. Receptors originate from a woman aged 60-75 years with active or convalescent COVID-19.

This sequence joins TRBV7-9 and TRBJ1-3, with 7 bases aligning to TRBD1. Germline V CDR1 and CDR2: SEHNR, FQNEAQ (reference sequence). This CDR3 spans 15 amino acids. The V segment lost 5 bases and the J segment 2 bases; nucleotides outside the gene matches: 6. The CDR3 loop is CASSPATGTGNTIYF. CDR3 DNA: TGTGCCAGCAGCCCAGCGACAGGGACTGGAAACACCATATATTTT. Full variable domain (outside the CDR3, taken from reference TRBV7-9 and TRBJ1-3): DTGVSQNPRHKITKRGQNVTFRCDPISEHNRLYWYRQTLGQGPEFLTYFQNEAQLEKSRLLSDRFSAERPKGSFSTLEIQRTEQGDSAMYLCASSPATGTGNTIYFGEGSWLTVV.

This CDR3 reads CASSLVSHSTEAFF. The DNA for the CDR3 is TGCGCCAGCAGCTTGGTCAGTCACAGCACTGAAGCTTTCTTT. The chain couples TRBV5-1 to TRBJ1-1; D gene unclear. Between the trimmed V and J ends, which lost 0 bases and 4 bases, there was a span of 10 bases. Germline assignment: CDR1 SGHRS and CDR2 YFSETQ. CDR3 length: 14 residues.